Listed below are T cell receptor beta chains from one sample, sequenced in a study of cytomegalovirus exposure and HLA in healthy donors. Measured with immunoSEQ multiplex PCR; TCRdb has only the in-frame clones, and not every one. Among roughly 130,000 clones listed, approximately 82% were seen once. Sequenced sample: PBMCs. The receptors stem from a woman under 30 in good health and CMV-seropositive. Each CDR3 is given with its conserved first and last residue. A D gene is named only where the DNA matches it firmly. Size is stated for part of the rows, as once, few or many counts, or as a class when the clone is expanded.

- | TRBJ2-5 | TRBD2 | TRBV7-9 | TGTGCCAGCAGCCGACTAGCGGGGGGGCCGCAGACCCAGTACTTC | CASSRLAGGPQTQYF
once | TRBJ2-3 | TRBD2 | TRBV10-3 | TGTGCCATCAGTCAGACTAGCGGGGGGGCCACAGATACGCAGTATTTT | CAISQTSGGATDTQYF
- | TRBJ1-1 | TRBD1 | TRBV20-1 | TGCAGTGTTCAGGGGGTAGAAGCTTTCTTT | CSVQGVEAFF
- | TRBJ1-2 | TRBD1 | TRBV6-1 | TGTGCCAGCAGTGAATGGACAGGGCGAGGGTATGGCTACACCTTC | CASSEWTGRGYGYTF
- | TRBJ2-2 | - | TRBV7-9 | TGTGCCAGCAGCCCCCTCAGGGGAGAGGGAACCGGGGAGCTGTTTTTT | CASSPLRGEGTGELFF
- | TRBJ2-2 | TRBD2 | TRBV4-1 | TGCGCCAGCAGCTATGGACTAGACTTACCCGGGGAGCTGTTTTTT | CASSYGLDLPGELFF
- | TRBJ1-2 | - | TRBV5-4 | TGTGCCAGCAGCGCGGTGTCTTTCGGTGGCTACACCTTC | CASSAVSFGGYTF
- | TRBJ1-2 | - | TRBV10-3 | TGTGCCACCTCATCGGCAGGAGGGAATTCATTCGGAGGCTACACCTTC | CATSSAGGNSFGGYTF
- | TRBJ2-5 | - | TRBV2 | TGTGCCAGCCCCCGGGGAGAGACCCAGTACTTC | CASPRGETQYF
- | TRBJ2-3 | TRBD1 | TRBV6-5 | TGTGCCAGCAGTTACGGGACAGGGAACACAGATACGCAGTATTTT | CASSYGTGNTDTQYF
- | TRBJ2-1 | - | TRBV12-5 | TGTGCTAGTGGACAGGGTGGAAATGAGCAGTTCTTC | CASGQGGNEQFF
- | TRBJ1-6 | TRBD1 | TRBV30 | TGTGCCTGGAGTGTACGCGGGACAGGGGGCCTCTCCTATAATTCACCCCTCCACTTT | CAWSVRGTGGLSYNSPLHF
- | TRBJ2-3 | - | TRBV27 | TGTGCCAGCAGTTATTCGGTGGGCACAGATACGCAGTATTTT | CASSYSVGTDTQYF
- | TRBJ2-5 | - | TRBV7-3 | TGTGCCAGCAGCTTTCAGGGTCGGGAGACCCAGTACTTC | CASSFQGRETQYF
- | TRBJ2-7 | - | TRBV2 | TGTGCCAGCACCAGGGGAGGGGCCTCCTACGAGCAGTACTTC | CASTRGGASYEQYF
- | TRBJ1-2 | - | TRBV19 | TGTGCCAGCTTGGATGGCAGGCTTCTTAATGGCTACACCTTC | CASLDGRLLNGYTF
- | TRBJ1-1 | - | TRBV27 | TGTGCCAGCAGGCTAACAGGGATCACTGAAGCTTTCTTT | CASRLTGITEAFF
- | TRBJ2-7 | - | TRBV25-1 | TGTGCCAGCAGTGAATCAGAAGGGGCCTACGAGCAGTACTTC | CASSESEGAYEQYF
- | TRBJ2-1 | TRBD2 | TRBV7-9 | TGTGCCAGCAGCTTTACCGGGACTAACAATGAGCAGTTCTTC | CASSFTGTNNEQFF
once | TRBJ2-5 | - | TRBV7-2 | TGTGCCAGCAGCCCAAACCGGGGGTGGGCAGAGACCCAGTACTTC | CASSPNRGWAETQYF
- | TRBJ1-2 | TRBD1 | TRBV7-9 | TGTTCCAGCAGCTCTGACAGGGACATTGGCTACACCTTC | CSSSSDRDIGYTF
- | TRBJ2-5 | - | TRBV15 | TGTGCCACCAGCAGAGCGTCGTCAGGGTTTGAGACCCAGTACTTC | CATSRASSGFETQYF
- | TRBJ1-2 | - | TRBV29-1 | TGCAGCGTCACCGACCCACAGGGCTATGGCTACACCTTC | CSVTDPQGYGYTF
- | TRBJ2-1 | TRBD1 | TRBV7-8 | TGTGCCAGCCGACAGGGTAAGGGTGAGCAGTTCTTC | CASRQGKGEQFF